Listed here is a single T cell receptor beta chain. The cDNA 3' end received a ligated oligonucleotide with a UMI. An equimolar mix of RC1.1 and RC1.2 primed the beta chain across TRBC1 and TRBC2. TCRdb called the UMI-ligation and nested PCR reads again in MiXCR, with one record for every CDR3 protein. Counted here are some 50,000 distinct CDR3 sequences, 9.5% to 13% occurring once; the ten biggest clones make up 8% to 13%. This entry belongs to a study of quantifying T cell responses using KT2 cells. About the study: Reverse transcription used primers in the TCR alpha and beta constant regions. The T4 ligation step was estimated to exceed 8.5% efficiency under optimum conditions. The second PCR was a qPCR stopped at a predetermined fluorescence threshold.

The CDR3 is 14 amino acids. The germline V gene has CDR1 LGHDT and CDR2 YNNKEL (reference sequence). V lost 5 bases, J lost 1 base, and 11 bases lay in between. This clonotype originated in a human donor. Sequencing was carried out using PBMCs spiked with cells of the T cell clone KT2. The chain joins TRBV3-1 to TRBJ1-1, with D uncertain. The CDR3, as DNA: TGTGCCAGCAGCTCCCAGGCCCCGAACACTGAAGCTTTCTTT. Amino acids: CASSSQAPNTEAFF.